A single TCR beta chain is shown here with its context. TCRdb recomputed calls from the RT-PCR reads with MiXCR, one row per CDR3 protein. The sample records more than 600,000 distinct CDR3 sequences, 12% to 15% being singletons. Losses at the gene ends were 11 bases for V and 4 bases for J; bases not matched to a gene: 13. CDR1 is SGHAT, CDR2 FQNNGV, per germline. This CDR3 spans 15 amino acids. The V gene is TRBV11-2, the J gene TRBJ2-5; 10 bases line up with TRBD2. The sequenced sample was memory CD4+ T cells from blood. The origin of this receptor is a female donor in good health, serving as a healthy control. CDR3 sequence reads: CAANRGTSVRETQYF. Written as DNA, the CDR3 is TGTGCCGCTAACCGAGGGACTAGCGTGCGAGAGACCCAGTACTTC.